This T cell receptor (beta chain) was obtained from a study of T cells after yellow fever vaccination. Broader study findings: Most clones from primary vaccination resurfaced after the booster (approximately 95% CD4, around 91% CD8).

This clonotype was seen ten or more times. The antigen is not known. 5'RACE template switching added a universal primer site and UMIs to TCR cDNA. MiXCR, run by TCRdb on the 5' RACE reads, gives a single entry per CDR3 protein. Here the sample spans some 320,000 distinct CDR3 sequences, about 10% being singletons. Trimming shortened V by 6 bases and J by 4 bases, and 14 bases separated the two germline ends. The germline V gene has CDR1 KGHSH and CDR2 LQKENI. The CDR3 covers 14 residues. The TCR comes from a man between 18 and 29 years old who received the YFV17D yellow fever vaccine. The sample in question was CD4+ T cells sorted from PBMCs, obtained 5 days after the yellow fever booster vaccination. The chain uses TRBV18 and TRBJ2-3, with D perhaps assigned TRBD1 or TRBD2 (6 bases each). CDR3 sequence reads: CASSPGGPADTQYF. CDR3 nucleotide sequence: TGTGCCAGCTCCCCCGGGGGCCCGGCAGATACGCAGTATTTT.